Detailed here is one TCR delta chain. It differs at one base from a far larger clone, so likely a read error. TCRdb re-called the reads with CATT. The sample lists approximately 11,000 delta-chain clones; roughly 3.5% were seen once. This entry belongs to a study of gamma-delta chains in newborns, infants, children. Turning to the study itself: Polyclonal expansion of innate γδ T cells after birth follows microbial exposure.

CDR3 length: 13 amino acids. Sequenced: blood. This sequence originates from a child who was a newborn, infant or young child, either healthy, febrile or measles-vaccinated (not recorded which). The V gene remains uncalled, whereas the J gene is TRDJ1. Here the CDR3 reads CACATISGDKLIF. Written as DNA, the CDR3 is TGTGCCTGTGCCACCATTTCAGGCGATAAACTCATCTTT.